These 5 T cell receptor beta chains were all obtained from the same sample, sequenced in a study of siplizumab effects on memory and regulatory T cells. Only in-frame clones appear in the TCRdb table, and some are missing; sequencing was by immunoSEQ multiplex PCR. The sample carries just over 60,000 clones, 70% to 85% recorded once. Sample: memory CD4+ T cells sorted from blood. These receptors came from a human donor in good health.

The chain couples TRBV7-3 to TRBJ2-2; D is possibly TRBD1 (5 bases). CDR3 length equals 14 residues. CDR1 SGHTA and CDR2 FQGTGA come from the germline V gene. The germline V and J ends were trimmed by 5 bases and 6 bases, with 13 bases remaining between them. The CDR3 DNA is TGTGCCAGCAGCGCCTCAGGGATCGCCGGGGAGCTGTTTTTT. This sequence encodes CASSASGIAGELFF.

In DNA form, the CDR3 reads TGTGCCAGCAGTCCTTTCTCCGGCCACTATGGCTACACCTTC. This sequence encodes CASSPFSGHYGYTF. V and J are TRBV6-6 and TRBJ1-2; no reliable D call. This CDR3 has 14 amino acids. The germline V gene has CDR1 MNHNY and CDR2 SVGAGI (reference sequence). V lost 5 bases, J lost 3 bases, and 13 bases lay in between.

On this clone itself: Germline and junction disagree at one end, which may indicate a read error. This chain links TRBV6-4 with TRBJ2-3; weak D call: TRBD1 (5 bases). The germline CDR1 and CDR2 sequences are MRHNA and SNTAGT. The length of the CDR3 is 13 residues. CDR3 coding DNA: TGTGCCAGCAGTGGGGGCAGCATAGATACGCAGTATTTT. Translated, it gives CASSGGSIDTQYF.

This chain connects TRBV7-8 to TRBJ2-7, with a possible D match to TRBD1 (5 bases). With 5 bases removed from V and 4 bases from J, the gap between germline ends came to 15 bases. CDR3 length equals 14 residues. CDR1 and CDR2 from the germline V gene are SGHVS and FQNEAQ. CDR3 bases: TGTGCCAGCAGCGTCAACAGGCAAACGTACGAGCAGTACTTC. It yields the protein CASSVNRQTYEQYF.

V usage is TRBV20-1 and J usage is TRBJ2-7; D is ambiguous. Germline CDR1 DFQATT, CDR2 SNEGSKA (reference sequence). V lost 4 bases and J lost 7, with 11 bases in between. This CDR3 spans 11 amino acids. This chain's CDR3 is CSATPSREQYF. The CDR3 nucleotides are TGCAGTGCTACCCCCTCTCGGGAGCAGTACTTC.